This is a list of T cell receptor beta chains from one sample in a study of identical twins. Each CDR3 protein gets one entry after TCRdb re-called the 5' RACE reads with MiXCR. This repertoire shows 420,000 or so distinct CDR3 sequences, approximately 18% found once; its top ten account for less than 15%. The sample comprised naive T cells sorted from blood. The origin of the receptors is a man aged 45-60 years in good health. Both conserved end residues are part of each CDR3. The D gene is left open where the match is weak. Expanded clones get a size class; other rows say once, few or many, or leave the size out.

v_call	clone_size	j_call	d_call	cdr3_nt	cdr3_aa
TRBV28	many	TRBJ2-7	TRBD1	TGTGCCAGCAGGCCCGGGACAGGACGACCGGAGCAGTACTTC	CASRPGTGRPEQYF
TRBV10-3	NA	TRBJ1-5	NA	TGTGCCATCAGCGCCGGGACATCAGATAGCAATCAGCCCCAGCATTTT	CAISAGTSDSNQPQHF
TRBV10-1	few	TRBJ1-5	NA	TGCGCCAGCAGTGAGGGTCACAATCAGCCCCAGCATTTT	CASSEGHNQPQHF
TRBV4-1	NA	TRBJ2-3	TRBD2	TGCGCCAGCAGCCAAGGACTAGCGGGGATTGCTAGCACAGATACGCAGTATTTT	CASSQGLAGIASTDTQYF
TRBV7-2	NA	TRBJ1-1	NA	TGTGCCAGCAGCTCTCGGTGGGCTGCAGGGGAAGCTTTCTTT	CASSSRWAAGEAFF
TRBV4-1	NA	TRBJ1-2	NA	TGCGCCAGCAGCCAGCAGGGTACAGGGTCATACTATGGCTACACCTTC	CASSQQGTGSYYGYTF
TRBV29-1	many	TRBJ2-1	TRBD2	TGCAGCGTCTCGGGGGGGACTCCGCTCGATGAGCAGTTCTTC	CSVSGGTPLDEQFF
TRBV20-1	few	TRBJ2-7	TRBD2	TGCAGTGCTATCACTAGCGGGGCCTACGAGCAGTACTTC	CSAITSGAYEQYF
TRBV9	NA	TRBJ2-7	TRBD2	TGTGCCAGCAGCGTAGCGGCGGGAGGCCCCCCTGCCGCGCAGTACTTC	CASSVAAGGPPAAQYF
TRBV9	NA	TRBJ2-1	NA	TGTGCCAGCAGCGTAGCTGGGACACGCGAGCAGTTCTTC	CASSVAGTREQFF
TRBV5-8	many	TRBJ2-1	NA	TGTGCCAGCAGCTCCCCAGGGCGTTTCCCTTTTATCAATGAGCAGTTCTTC	CASSSPGRFPFINEQFF
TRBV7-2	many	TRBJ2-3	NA	TGTGCCAGCAAGGGGTCGTCGGACACAGATACGCAGTATTTT	CASKGSSDTDTQYF
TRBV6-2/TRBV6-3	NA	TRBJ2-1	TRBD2	TGTGCCAGCAGTCGTCAACTAGCGGGGTACAATGAGCAGTTCTTC	CASSRQLAGYNEQFF
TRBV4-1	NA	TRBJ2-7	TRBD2	TGCGCCAGCAGCCTCCTGGGGGAGGGCAGGTTTCACTACGAGCAGTACTTC	CASSLLGEGRFHYEQYF
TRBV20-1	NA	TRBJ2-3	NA	TGCAGTGCTAGCCACACAGGTAGCACAGATACGCAGTATTTT	CSASHTGSTDTQYF
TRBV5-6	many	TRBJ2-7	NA	TGTGCCAGCAGCCCGGCTTGGGCCAGCTCCTACGAGCAGTACTTC	CASSPAWASSYEQYF
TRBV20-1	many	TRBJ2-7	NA	TGCAGTGCTAGAAGGGACAACTACGAGCAGTACTTC	CSARRDNYEQYF
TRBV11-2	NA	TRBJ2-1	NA	TGTGCCAGCAGTCGGTTCCCTTTTGGGGCGGGAACAGGTAATGAGCAGTTCTTC	CASSRFPFGAGTGNEQFF
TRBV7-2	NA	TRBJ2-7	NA	TGTGCCAGCAGCTACCCGGAGATCTACGAGCAGTACTTC	CASSYPEIYEQYF
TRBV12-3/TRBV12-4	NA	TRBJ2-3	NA	TGTGCCAGCAGGCGGACTGCAGATACGCAGTATTTT	CASRRTADTQYF
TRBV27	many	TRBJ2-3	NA	TGTGCCAGCAGTTTATCGCAGGGGCCCCGGACAGATACGCAGTATTTT	CASSLSQGPRTDTQYF
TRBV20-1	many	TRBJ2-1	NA	TGCAGTGCTAGAGATTTTCCGGGGGCGCATTACAATGAGCAGTTCTTC	CSARDFPGAHYNEQFF
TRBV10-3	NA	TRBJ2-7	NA	TGTGCCATCAGTGAGTCGAATCTGAGGAGCGAGCAGTACTTC	CAISESNLRSEQYF
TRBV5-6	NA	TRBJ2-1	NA	TGTGCCAGCAGCCCAGGGGACACCTACACTGAGCAGTTCTTC	CASSPGDTYTEQFF
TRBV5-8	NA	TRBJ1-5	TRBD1	TGTGCCAGCAGCTGGGACAGGGGGTATCAGCCCCAGCATTTT	CASSWDRGYQPQHF
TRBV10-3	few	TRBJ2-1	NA	TGTGCCATCAGTGAGAGTGCGGTTGGTGAGCAGTTCTTC	CAISESAVGEQFF
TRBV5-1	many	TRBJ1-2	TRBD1	TGCGCCAGCAGCTTGGAGGGACAGGGAAATGGCTACACCTTC	CASSLEGQGNGYTF
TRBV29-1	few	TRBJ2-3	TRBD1	TGCAGCGTTATAAGACAGGGGATTCCCCCCGATACGCAGTATTTT	CSVIRQGIPPDTQYF
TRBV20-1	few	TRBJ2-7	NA	TGCAGTGCTAGAGTCAATAGACATCCCTACGAGCAGTACTTC	CSARVNRHPYEQYF
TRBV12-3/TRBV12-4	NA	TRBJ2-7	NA	TGTGCCAGCAGTTACGGGACAAGTTCCTACGAGCAGTACTTC	CASSYGTSSYEQYF
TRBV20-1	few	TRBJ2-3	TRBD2	TGCAGTGCTAGAAGAGGAAGCGGGGGAGATACGCAGTATTTT	CSARRGSGGDTQYF
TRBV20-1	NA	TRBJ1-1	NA	TGCAGTGCTAGGTCACCAGTTGTTGAAGCTTTCTTT	CSARSPVVEAFF
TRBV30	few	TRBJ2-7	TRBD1	TGTGCCTGGAGACAACGGTTAGGGACAGGGGTTTCTTACGAGCAGTACTTC	CAWRQRLGTGVSYEQYF
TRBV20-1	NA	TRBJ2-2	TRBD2	TGCAGTGCTGCTAGCGGGGGGGCCTTCGGGGAGCTGTTTTTT	CSAASGGAFGELFF
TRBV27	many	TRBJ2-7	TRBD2	TGTGCCAGCAGTTTATCGACACCGGGGAGGGGTCCCTACGAGCAGTACTTC	CASSLSTPGRGPYEQYF
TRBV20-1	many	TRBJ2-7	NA	TGCAGTGCTAGGGCCGGGACGGGACTCTCCTACGAGCAGTACTTC	CSARAGTGLSYEQYF
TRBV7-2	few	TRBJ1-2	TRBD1	TGTGCCAGCAGCTTAACGACAGGGTTGGGAGGTTCGGTCTTCTATGGCTACACCTTC	CASSLTTGLGGSVFYGYTF
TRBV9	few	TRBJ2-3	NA	TGTGCCAGCAGCGTACTTGGGGGGTCAGATACGCAGTATTTT	CASSVLGGSDTQYF
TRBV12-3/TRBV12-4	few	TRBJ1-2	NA	TGTGCCAGCAGTCCTAGACAGACCTATGGCTACACCTTC	CASSPRQTYGYTF
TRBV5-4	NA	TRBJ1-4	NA	TGTGCCAGCAGCGACATTAATTCTAATGGAGAAAAACTGTTTTTT	CASSDINSNGEKLFF
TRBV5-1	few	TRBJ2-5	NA	TGCGCCAGCAGCTCGAACAGGGACAGCGGGAGAGAGACCCAGTACTTC	CASSSNRDSGRETQYF
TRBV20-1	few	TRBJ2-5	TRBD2	TGCAGTGCTTCAAGCGGGGGGGCCGATGAGACCCAGTACTTC	CSASSGGADETQYF
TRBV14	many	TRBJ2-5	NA	TGTGCCAGCAGCCGACTACGGGAGACCCAGTACTTC	CASSRLRETQYF
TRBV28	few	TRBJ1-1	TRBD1	TGTGCCAGCAGCTCAACCAGGGGGCGAACTGAAGCTTTCTTT	CASSSTRGRTEAFF
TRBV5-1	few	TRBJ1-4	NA	TGCGCCAGCAGCCTCGGAGACAGGACTAATGAAAAACTGTTTTTT	CASSLGDRTNEKLFF
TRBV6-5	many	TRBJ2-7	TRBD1	TGTGCCAGCAGTTACTCTGGGACAGCGGTCGAGCAGTACTTC	CASSYSGTAVEQYF
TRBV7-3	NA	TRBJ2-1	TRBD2	TGTGCCAGCAGCCTGGGACTAGCGGGAAGAGGCCTCAATGAGCAGTTCTTC	CASSLGLAGRGLNEQFF
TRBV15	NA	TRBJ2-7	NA	TGTGCCACCAGCAGGGGGTACCTTGGCGAGCAGTACTTC	CATSRGYLGEQYF